This is a list of T cell receptor beta chains from one sample in a study of CD8+ T cells in alopecia areata. TCRdb's copy holds only in-frame clones and misses some; the assay was immunoSEQ multiplex PCR. The data contain about 76,000 clones, roughly 66% of them singletons. The sample was CD8+ T cells sorted from blood, taken at week 24, from a patient treated with tofacitinib. The receptors stem from a human donor with alopecia areata. Each CDR3 is given with its conserved first and last residue. D genes are given only for firm matches. Not every row has a clone size; where given, it reads once, few, many or a size class.

cdr3_length: 17
v_call: TRBV29-1
j_call: TRBJ2-1
clone_size: -
d_call: TRBD2
cdr3_aa: CSVDPTALAGAYNEQFF
cdr3_nt: TGCAGCGTTGATCCCACCGCACTAGCGGGAGCCTACAATGAGCAGTTCTTC

cdr3_length: 15
v_call: TRBV4-1
j_call: TRBJ1-1
clone_size: -
d_call: -
cdr3_aa: CASSQASGMNTEAFF
cdr3_nt: TGCGCCAGCAGCCAAGCCTCTGGCATGAACACTGAAGCTTTCTTT

cdr3_length: 15
v_call: TRBV5-1
j_call: TRBJ2-3
clone_size: -
d_call: -
cdr3_aa: CASSFLTPSTDTQYF
cdr3_nt: TGCGCCAGCAGCTTTCTAACTCCCAGCACAGATACGCAGTATTTT

cdr3_length: 19
v_call: TRBV29-1
j_call: TRBJ2-4
clone_size: -
d_call: TRBD1
cdr3_aa: CSVEGTGGYGAGAKNIQYF
cdr3_nt: TGCAGCGTTGAAGGGACAGGGGGATATGGTGCTGGGGCCAAAAACATTCAGTACTTC

cdr3_length: 14
v_call: TRBV5-1
j_call: TRBJ2-3
clone_size: -
d_call: TRBD1
cdr3_aa: CASSGGTGLDTQYF
cdr3_nt: TGCGCCAGCAGCGGGGGGACAGGGCTAGATACGCAGTATTTT

cdr3_length: 13
v_call: TRBV9
j_call: TRBJ2-1
clone_size: -
d_call: -
cdr3_aa: CASSVGVRNEQFF
cdr3_nt: TGTGCCAGCAGCGTAGGCGTCAGGAACGAGCAGTTCTTC

cdr3_length: 15
v_call: TRBV7-9
j_call: TRBJ2-3
clone_size: -
d_call: -
cdr3_aa: CASLPFSLPTDTQYF
cdr3_nt: TGTGCCAGCTTGCCATTTTCGCTTCCCACAGATACGCAGTATTTT

cdr3_length: 13
v_call: TRBV13
j_call: TRBJ2-1
clone_size: -
d_call: TRBD1
cdr3_aa: CASSLDRNNEQFF
cdr3_nt: TGTGCCAGCAGCTTGGACAGGAACAATGAGCAGTTCTTC

cdr3_length: 15
v_call: TRBV6-5
j_call: TRBJ2-3
clone_size: few
d_call: TRBD2
cdr3_aa: CASSGASGTSDTQYF
cdr3_nt: TGTGCCAGCAGTGGTGCTAGCGGAACATCAGATACGCAGTATTTT

cdr3_length: 15
v_call: TRBV11-3
j_call: TRBJ2-1
clone_size: few
d_call: -
cdr3_aa: CASSVGPSAYNEQFF
cdr3_nt: TGTGCCAGCAGCGTGGGACCTTCGGCCTACAATGAGCAGTTCTTC

cdr3_length: 14
v_call: TRBV27
j_call: TRBJ2-7
clone_size: -
d_call: TRBD1
cdr3_aa: CASSLMGQGAPQYF
cdr3_nt: TGTGCCAGCAGTTTAATGGGACAGGGGGCCCCTCAGTACTTC

cdr3_length: 10
v_call: TRBV29-1
j_call: TRBJ2-7
clone_size: -
d_call: -
cdr3_aa: CSVRWDTRDF
cdr3_nt: TGCAGCGTGCGCTGGGACACCCGGGACTTC

cdr3_length: 14
v_call: TRBV7-2
j_call: TRBJ2-1
clone_size: -
d_call: -
cdr3_aa: CASSLVGRYNEQFF
cdr3_nt: TGTGCCAGCAGCTTAGTTGGCCGGTACAATGAGCAGTTCTTC

cdr3_length: 15
v_call: TRBV7-8
j_call: TRBJ1-2
clone_size: -
d_call: TRBD1
cdr3_aa: CASSLTQGPDRGYTF
cdr3_nt: TGTGCCAGCAGCTTAACACAGGGGCCCGATCGGGGCTACACCTTC

cdr3_length: 15
v_call: TRBV4-1
j_call: TRBJ1-2
clone_size: -
d_call: -
cdr3_aa: CASSQEAATNYGYTF
cdr3_nt: TGCGCCAGCAGCCAAGAGGCAGCTACTAACTATGGCTACACCTTC

cdr3_length: 15
v_call: TRBV7-8
j_call: TRBJ2-1
clone_size: -
d_call: TRBD2
cdr3_aa: CASSLRTSGGNEQFF
cdr3_nt: TGTGCCAGCAGCTTGAGGACTAGCGGAGGGAATGAGCAGTTCTTC

cdr3_length: 15
v_call: TRBV6-5
j_call: TRBJ2-7
clone_size: -
d_call: -
cdr3_aa: CASSARAGGTYEQYF
cdr3_nt: TGTGCCAGCAGTGCGAGGGCAGGGGGGACCTACGAGCAGTACTTC

cdr3_length: 13
v_call: TRBV2
j_call: TRBJ2-5
clone_size: -
d_call: -
cdr3_aa: CASIGGSQETQYF
cdr3_nt: TGTGCCAGCATAGGGGGATCCCAAGAGACCCAGTACTTC

cdr3_length: 15
v_call: TRBV4-3
j_call: TRBJ2-3
clone_size: -
d_call: TRBD1
cdr3_aa: CASSHDRGLSDTQYF
cdr3_nt: TGCGCCAGCAGCCATGACAGGGGGCTATCAGATACGCAGTATTTT

cdr3_length: 16
v_call: TRBV9
j_call: TRBJ2-5
clone_size: -
d_call: TRBD2
cdr3_aa: CASSAHQRGPRETQYF
cdr3_nt: TGTGCCAGCAGCGCCCATCAGCGGGGCCCCCGTGAGACCCAGTACTTC

cdr3_length: 15
v_call: TRBV4-1
j_call: TRBJ2-1
clone_size: -
d_call: -
cdr3_aa: CASSQAGQGVNEQFF
cdr3_nt: TGCGCCAGCAGCCAAGCTGGCCAAGGCGTCAATGAGCAGTTCTTC

cdr3_length: 18
v_call: TRBV10-2
j_call: TRBJ2-3
clone_size: -
d_call: TRBD2
cdr3_aa: CASSEQLAGETTTDTQYF
cdr3_nt: TGCGCCAGCAGTGAGCAACTAGCGGGGGAGACTACCACAGATACGCAGTATTTT

cdr3_length: 12
v_call: TRBV7-9
j_call: TRBJ2-3
clone_size: once
d_call: -
cdr3_aa: CASSPGGDTQYF
cdr3_nt: TGTGCCAGCAGCCCAGGGGGGGATACGCAGTATTTT

cdr3_length: 15
v_call: TRBV7-2
j_call: TRBJ1-1
clone_size: -
d_call: TRBD1
cdr3_aa: CASSLARDRGPRAFF
cdr3_nt: TGTGCCAGCAGCTTAGCCCGGGACAGGGGGCCGCGAGCTTTCTTT

cdr3_length: 14
v_call: TRBV28
j_call: TRBJ2-7
clone_size: -
d_call: -
cdr3_aa: CASRDTGPGDEQYF
cdr3_nt: TGTGCCAGCAGGGACACAGGCCCGGGGGACGAGCAGTACTTC

cdr3_length: 16
v_call: TRBV5-1
j_call: TRBJ2-5
clone_size: -
d_call: -
cdr3_aa: CASSSRYPQPGETQYF
cdr3_nt: TGCGCCAGCAGCTCGCGTTACCCGCAGCCCGGAGAGACCCAGTACTTC

cdr3_length: 13
v_call: TRBV6-6
j_call: TRBJ1-1
clone_size: -
d_call: TRBD1
cdr3_aa: CASSSPGGVEAFF
cdr3_nt: TGTGCCAGCAGTTCCCCAGGGGGCGTTGAAGCTTTCTTT

cdr3_length: 14
v_call: TRBV6-5
j_call: TRBJ1-2
clone_size: -
d_call: TRBD1
cdr3_aa: CASSYTTGPYGYTF
cdr3_nt: TGTGCCAGCAGTTACACGACAGGGCCCTATGGCTACACCTTC

cdr3_length: 14
v_call: TRBV4-3
j_call: TRBJ2-7
clone_size: once
d_call: -
cdr3_aa: CASSQERLNYEQYF
cdr3_nt: TGCGCCAGCAGCCAAGAGAGACTAAACTACGAGCAGTACTTC

cdr3_length: 17
v_call: TRBV30
j_call: TRBJ1-2
clone_size: -
d_call: -
cdr3_aa: CAWRRDLTNNRLYGYTF
cdr3_nt: TGTGCCTGGAGGAGGGATCTAACCAACAACAGGCTCTATGGCTACACCTTC

cdr3_length: 15
v_call: TRBV5-1
j_call: TRBJ1-5
clone_size: once
d_call: -
cdr3_aa: CASSSDPGPNQPQHF
cdr3_nt: TGCGCCAGCAGCTCAGATCCGGGACCCAATCAGCCCCAGCATTTT

cdr3_length: 17
v_call: TRBV15
j_call: TRBJ2-3
clone_size: -
d_call: TRBD2
cdr3_aa: CATSRTPGLAGTDTQYF
cdr3_nt: TGTGCCACCAGCAGAACTCCCGGACTAGCGGGCACAGATACGCAGTATTTT